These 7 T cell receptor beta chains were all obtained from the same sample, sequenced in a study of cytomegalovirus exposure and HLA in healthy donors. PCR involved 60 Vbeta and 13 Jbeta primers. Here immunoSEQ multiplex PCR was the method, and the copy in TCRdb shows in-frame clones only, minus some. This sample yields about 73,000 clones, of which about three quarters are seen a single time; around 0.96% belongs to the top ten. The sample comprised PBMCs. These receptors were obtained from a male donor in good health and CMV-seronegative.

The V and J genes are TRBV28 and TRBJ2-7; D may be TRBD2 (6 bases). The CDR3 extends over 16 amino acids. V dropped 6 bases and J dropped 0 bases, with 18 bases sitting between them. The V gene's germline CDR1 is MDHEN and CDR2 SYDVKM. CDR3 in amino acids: CASRDGMGGSSYEQYF. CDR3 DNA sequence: TGTGCCAGCAGGGACGGGATGGGGGGAAGCTCCTACGAGCAGTACTTC.

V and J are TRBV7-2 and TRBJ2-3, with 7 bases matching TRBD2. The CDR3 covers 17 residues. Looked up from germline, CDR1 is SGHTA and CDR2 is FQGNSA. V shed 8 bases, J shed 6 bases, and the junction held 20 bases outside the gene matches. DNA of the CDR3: TGTGCCAGCGATCAACGCACTGCGGGCGGGGGAGGGGATACGCAGTATTTT. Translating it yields CASDQRTAGGGGDTQYF.

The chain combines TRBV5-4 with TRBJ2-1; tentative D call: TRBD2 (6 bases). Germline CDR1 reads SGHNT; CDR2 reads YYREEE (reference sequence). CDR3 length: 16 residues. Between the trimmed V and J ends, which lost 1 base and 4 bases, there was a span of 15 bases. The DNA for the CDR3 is TGTGCCAGCAGCTTGTATGGGGGAGGTGGGTACAATGAGCAGTTCTTC. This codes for CASSLYGGGGYNEQFF.

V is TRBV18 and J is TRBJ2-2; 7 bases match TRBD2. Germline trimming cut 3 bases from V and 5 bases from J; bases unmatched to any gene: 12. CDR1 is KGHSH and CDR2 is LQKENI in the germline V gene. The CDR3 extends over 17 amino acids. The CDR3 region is CASSPAPPRRGTGELFF. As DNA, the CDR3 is TGTGCCAGCTCACCGGCACCACCCAGGCGGGGGACCGGGGAGCTGTTTTTT.

CDR3 in DNA: TGCAGCGTTGTAGGGGGAAGCGAGCAGTACTTC. This gives the protein CSVVGGSEQYF. The chain links TRBV29-1 to TRBJ2-7; D may be TRBD1 (6 bases). CDR1 is SQVTM and CDR2 is ANQGSEA in the germline V gene. V lost 4 bases and J lost 6, with 10 bases in between. This CDR3 region has 11 residues.

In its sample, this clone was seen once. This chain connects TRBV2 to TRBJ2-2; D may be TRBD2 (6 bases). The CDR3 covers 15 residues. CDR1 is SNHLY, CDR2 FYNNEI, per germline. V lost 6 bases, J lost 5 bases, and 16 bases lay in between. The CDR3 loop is CASRRNSGGTGELFF. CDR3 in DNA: TGTGCCAGCAGGCGGAATAGCGGTGGGACCGGGGAGCTGTTTTTT.

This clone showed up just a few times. The CDR3 sequence: CASSFEYLRGQTGQVVGTQYF. CDR3 DNA: TGTGCCAGCAGCTTTGAATATTTGAGAGGTCAGACTGGCCAAGTAGTAGGTACGCAGTATTTT. The chain recombines TRBV12-1 with TRBJ2-3; the table's D gene call, TRBD2, was not cross checked with the DNA. TRBV12-1 is a recognized pseudogene. This CDR3 has 21 residues.